This is a list of T cell receptor beta chains from one sample in a study of TIL therapy for anti-PD-1-resistant metastatic lung cancer. Libraries were prepared by immunoSEQ multiplex PCR; TCRdb keeps only in-frame clonotypes and omits some of them. Seen here are some 32,000 clones, 74% observed once, and the top ten hold 2.5% to 3%. The material sequenced was blood, taken at baseline. The receptors shown here come from a woman aged 30 to 85 with non-small cell lung cancer. CDR3s include the opening cysteine and the closing phenylalanine or tryptophan. The D gene is left open where the match is weak. Size values are once, few and many counts, or a class for expanded clones, and some rows have none.

CDR3	DNA	D	V	size	J
CAISETGRTEAFF	TGTGCCATCAGTGAAACAGGTAGGACTGAAGCTTTCTTT	.	TRBV10-3	few	TRBJ1-1
CASSYWTGEQAFF	TGTGCCAGCAGTTATTGGACCGGGGAACAAGCTTTCTTT	.	TRBV6-6	.	TRBJ1-1
CASSLEEPDTQYF	TGTGCCAGCAGCTTAGAAGAGCCAGATACGCAGTATTTT	.	TRBV7-6	.	TRBJ2-3
CASSLHKINTIYF	TGTGCCAGCAGCCTACACAAAATAAACACCATATATTTT	.	TRBV7-2	.	TRBJ1-3
CSVRTSGSLTNEQFF	TGCAGCGTAAGGACTAGCGGGAGCTTAACCAATGAGCAGTTCTTC	TRBD2	TRBV29-1	few	TRBJ2-1
CASSPGRTATQETQYF	TGTGCCAGCAGCCCCGGTCGGACAGCGACACAAGAGACCCAGTACTTC	.	TRBV25-1	.	TRBJ2-5
CASSYRASYEQYF	TGTGCCAGCAGTTACAGAGCGAGCTACGAGCAGTACTTC	.	TRBV6-5	.	TRBJ2-7
CASSALASSYNEQFF	TGTGCCAGCAGTGCTCTAGCCAGCTCCTACAATGAGCAGTTCTTC	.	TRBV6-1	.	TRBJ2-1
CASSVTGRSEQYF	TGTGCCAGCAGTGTGACAGGCCGGAGCGAGCAGTACTTC	.	TRBV2	.	TRBJ2-7
CASSLSIGRATEAFF	TGTGCCAGCAGTTTATCGATCGGCAGGGCCACTGAAGCTTTCTTT	.	TRBV27	medium-sized	TRBJ1-1
CASSSWTTRIFSGANVLTF	TGTGCCAGCAGCTCATGGACCACCAGGATCTTCTCTGGGGCCAACGTCCTGACTTTC	.	TRBV5-8	.	TRBJ2-6
CASYPGPGPAGELFF	TGTGCCAGCTATCCGGGCCCCGGCCCGGCCGGGGAGCTGTTTTTT	.	TRBV5-6	.	TRBJ2-2
CASADRFNEQFF	TGTGCCAGCGCCGACCGGTTCAATGAGCAGTTCTTC	.	TRBV7-8	.	TRBJ2-1
CASSSLDSSNQPQHF	TGTGCCAGCAGTTCACTGGACAGTAGCAATCAGCCCCAGCATTTT	.	TRBV6-5	.	TRBJ1-5
CASRSDSGLSYEQYF	TGTGCCAGCAGGTCAGATAGCGGGCTGTCCTACGAGCAGTACTTC	TRBD2	TRBV6-6	.	TRBJ2-7
CASSAYRTSGNGGELFF	TGTGCCAGCAGCGCATACCGGACTAGCGGTAATGGCGGGGAGCTGTTTTTT	TRBD2	TRBV5-8	.	TRBJ2-2
CASSDRAGQPQHF	TGTGCCAGCAGTGACAGGGCTGGCCAGCCCCAGCATTTT	TRBD1	TRBV28	few	TRBJ1-5
CASSRTPGLAGGQGANVLTF	TGTGCCAGCAGCAGGACTCCGGGACTAGCGGGAGGGCAAGGGGCCAACGTCCTGACTTTC	TRBD2	TRBV4-2	.	TRBJ2-6
CASSLAPTASEKLFF	TGCGCCAGCAGCTTGGCCCCGACAGCGTCCGAAAAACTGTTTTTT	.	TRBV5-1	.	TRBJ1-4
CASSSGYEQYF	TGTGCCAGCAGTTCAGGGTACGAGCAGTACTTC	.	TRBV27	.	TRBJ2-7
CASSAGVGEQYF	TGCGCCAGCAGCGCTGGGGTCGGCGAGCAGTACTTC	.	TRBV5-1	.	TRBJ2-7
CASGVRQPQHF	TGTGCCAGCGGGGTTCGACAGCCCCAGCATTTT	.	TRBV6-5	.	TRBJ1-5
CATGTDMKGAFF	TGTGCCACGGGGACGGACATGAAGGGAGCTTTCTTT	.	TRBV15	few	TRBJ1-1
CAWRNRGGSYEQYF	TGTGCCTGGAGAAACAGGGGTGGTTCCTACGAGCAGTACTTC	TRBD1	TRBV30	.	TRBJ2-7
CASSLVTNTEAFF	TGTGCCAGCAGCTTAGTAACGAACACTGAAGCTTTCTTT	.	TRBV7-2	.	TRBJ1-1
CASSETFSGEKLFF	TGTGCCAGCAGTGAAACGTTCTCGGGGGAAAAACTGTTTTTT	.	TRBV6-1	.	TRBJ1-4
CASSLGGERTDTQYF	TGTGCCAGCAGTCTGGGGGGTGAACGCACAGATACGCAGTATTTT	.	TRBV7-2	.	TRBJ2-3
CASSSGSQGGSTEAFF	TGTGCCAGCAGCTCAGGCTCACAGGGCGGATCCACTGAAGCTTTCTTT	.	TRBV7-6	.	TRBJ1-1
CASSEKENEQYF	TGTGCCAGCAGCGAGAAAGAAAACGAGCAGTACTTC	.	TRBV5-5	.	TRBJ2-7
CSADRASEAFF	TGCAGTGCTGACAGGGCCTCTGAAGCTTTCTTT	TRBD1	TRBV20-1	.	TRBJ1-1
CASRRFGGTQYF	TGTGCCAGCAGGCGTTTCGGGGGTACGCAGTATTTT	.	TRBV2	.	TRBJ2-3
CSVVPLAGGTDTQYF	TGCAGCGTTGTCCCCCTAGCGGGAGGCACAGATACGCAGTATTTT	TRBD2	TRBV29-1	few	TRBJ2-3
CASSEFDRPLIDEQFF	TGCGCCAGCAGTGAGTTTGACAGGCCGCTAATAGATGAGCAGTTCTTC	.	TRBV10-2	.	TRBJ2-1
CSVGSGYTF	TGCAGCGTCGGAAGTGGCTACACCTTC	.	TRBV29-1	.	TRBJ1-2
CASSITSRTGEQYF	TGTGCCAGTAGTATAACTAGCAGGACAGGCGAGCAGTACTTC	.	TRBV19	once	TRBJ2-7
CASSPPVEGSYGYTF	TGTGCCAGCAGCCCCCCGGTGGAGGGTTCCTATGGCTACACCTTC	.	TRBV7-8	.	TRBJ1-2
CASSRAQGRLNNEQFF	TGTGCCAGCAGTAGGGCCCAAGGTCGGCTCAACAATGAGCAGTTCTTC	.	TRBV27	.	TRBJ2-1
CASSLVASVNEQFF	TGTGCCAGCAGCTTAGTGGCCAGCGTTAATGAGCAGTTCTTC	.	TRBV7-8	.	TRBJ2-1
CAWRAGTYEQYF	TGTGCCTGGAGAGCGGGAACCTACGAGCAGTACTTC	TRBD2	TRBV30	.	TRBJ2-7
CASSVRDSGADTQYF	TGTGCCAGCAGCGTCCGGGACAGCGGCGCAGATACGCAGTATTTT	TRBD1	TRBV7-6	.	TRBJ2-3
CASSEGRETQYF	TGTGCCAGCAGTGAGGGTCGGGAGACCCAGTACTTC	.	TRBV27	.	TRBJ2-5
CASSPRLAGGTDTQYF	TGTGCCAGCAGCCCCAGACTAGCGGGAGGCACAGATACGCAGTATTTT	TRBD2	TRBV7-8	.	TRBJ2-3
CASSPYYNEQFF	TGTGCCAGCAGTCCATACTACAATGAGCAGTTCTTC	.	TRBV6-5	.	TRBJ2-1
CSVRQAKNIQYF	TGCAGCGTCCGACAAGCCAAAAACATTCAGTACTTC	.	TRBV29-1	.	TRBJ2-4
CASSASPGTGELFF	TGTGCCAGCAGTGCCAGTCCGGGCACCGGGGAGCTGTTTTTT	.	TRBV6-4	few	TRBJ2-2
CASSLRGGNEQFF	TGTGCCAGCAGCCTCCGTGGCGGGAATGAGCAGTTCTTC	.	TRBV7-2	.	TRBJ2-1
CASSLDSYNEKLFF	TGTGCCAGCAGCTTGGACAGTTATAATGAAAAACTGTTTTTT	.	TRBV5-5	.	TRBJ1-4